Given below is one T cell receptor (beta chain) in context. The sample is drawn from a study of blood T cell repertoires in COVID-19. The CDR3 extends over 16 amino acids. The ends lost 3 bases at V and 5 bases at J; junction bases unmatched: 7. Germline V gives CDR1 SGHRS, CDR2 YFSETQ. Method: immunoSEQ multiplex PCR; TCRdb's copy keeps in-frame clones and lacks some. This table has some 320,000 clones, approximately 89% appearing once. This chain links TRBV5-1 with TRBJ2-2, with 10 nucleotides matching TRBD1. The TCR originated in a young woman who had recovered from COVID-19. Specimen: peripheral blood. In DNA, the CDR3 is TGCGCCAGCAGCTATAGACAGGGGGCGAGGACCGGGGAGCTGTTTTTT. Protein product: CASSYRQGARTGELFF.